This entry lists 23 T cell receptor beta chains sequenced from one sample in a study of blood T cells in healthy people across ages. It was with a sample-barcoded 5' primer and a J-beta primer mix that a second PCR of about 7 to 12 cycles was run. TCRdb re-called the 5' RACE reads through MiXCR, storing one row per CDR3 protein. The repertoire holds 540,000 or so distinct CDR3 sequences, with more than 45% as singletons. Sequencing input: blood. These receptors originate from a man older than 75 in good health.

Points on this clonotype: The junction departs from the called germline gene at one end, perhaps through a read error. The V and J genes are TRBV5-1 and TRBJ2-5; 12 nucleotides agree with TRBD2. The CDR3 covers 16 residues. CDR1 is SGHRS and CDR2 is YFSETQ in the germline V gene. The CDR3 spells CASSYRLAGDIETQYF. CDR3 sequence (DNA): TGCGCCAGTAGCTATAGACTAGCGGGGGATATAGAGACCCAGTACTTC.

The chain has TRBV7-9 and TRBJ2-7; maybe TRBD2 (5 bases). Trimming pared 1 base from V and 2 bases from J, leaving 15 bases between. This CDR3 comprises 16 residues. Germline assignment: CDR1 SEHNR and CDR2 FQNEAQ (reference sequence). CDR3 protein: CASSLERGRATYEQYF. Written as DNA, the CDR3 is TGTGCCAGCAGCTTAGAGCGAGGGCGAGCTACCTACGAGCAGTACTTC. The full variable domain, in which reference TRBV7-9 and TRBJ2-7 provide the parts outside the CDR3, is DTGVSQNPRHKITKRGQNVTFRCDPISEHNRLYWYRQTLGQGPEFLTYFQNEAQLEKSRLLSDRFSAERPKGSFSTLEIQRTEQGDSAMYLCASSLERGRATYEQYFGPGTRLTVT.

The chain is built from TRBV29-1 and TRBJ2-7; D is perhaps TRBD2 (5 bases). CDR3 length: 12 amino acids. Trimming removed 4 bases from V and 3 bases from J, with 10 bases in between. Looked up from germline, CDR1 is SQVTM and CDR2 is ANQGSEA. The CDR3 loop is CSVGGANYEQYF. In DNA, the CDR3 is TGCAGCGTTGGGGGAGCAAACTACGAGCAGTACTTC.

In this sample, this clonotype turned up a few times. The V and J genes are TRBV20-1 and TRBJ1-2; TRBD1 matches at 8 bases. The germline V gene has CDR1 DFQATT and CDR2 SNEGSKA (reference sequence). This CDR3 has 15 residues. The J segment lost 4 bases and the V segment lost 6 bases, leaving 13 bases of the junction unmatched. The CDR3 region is CSAERGTGDFYGYTF. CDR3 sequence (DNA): TGCAGTGCCGAACGCGGGACAGGTGATTTCTATGGCTACACCTTC.

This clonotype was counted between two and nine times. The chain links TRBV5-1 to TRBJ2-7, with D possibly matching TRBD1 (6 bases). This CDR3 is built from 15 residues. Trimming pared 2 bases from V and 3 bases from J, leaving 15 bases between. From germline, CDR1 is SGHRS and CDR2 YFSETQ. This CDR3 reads CASSFYTGSVYEQYF. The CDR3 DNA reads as TGCGCCAGCAGCTTTTATACAGGGTCGGTCTACGAGCAGTACTTC.

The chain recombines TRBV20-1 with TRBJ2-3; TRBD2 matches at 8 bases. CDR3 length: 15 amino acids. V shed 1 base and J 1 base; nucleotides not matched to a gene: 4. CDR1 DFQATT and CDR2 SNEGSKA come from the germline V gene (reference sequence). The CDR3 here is CSARGLAGGTDTQYF. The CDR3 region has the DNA TGCAGTGCTAGAGGCCTAGCGGGTGGCACAGATACGCAGTATTTT.

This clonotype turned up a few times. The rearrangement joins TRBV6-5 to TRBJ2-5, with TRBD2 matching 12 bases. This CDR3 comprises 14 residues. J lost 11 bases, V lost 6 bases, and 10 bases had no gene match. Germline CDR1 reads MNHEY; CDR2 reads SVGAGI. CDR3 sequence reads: CASRGTSGRNEQYF. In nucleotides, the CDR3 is TGTGCCAGCAGAGGGACTAGCGGGCGTAATGAGCAGTACTTC.

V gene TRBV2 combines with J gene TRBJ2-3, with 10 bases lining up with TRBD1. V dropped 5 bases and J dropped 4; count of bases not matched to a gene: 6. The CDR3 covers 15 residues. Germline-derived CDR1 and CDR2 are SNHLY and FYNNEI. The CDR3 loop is CASSSDRGLADTQYF. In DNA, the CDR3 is TGTGCCAGCAGTTCAGACAGGGGGCTTGCAGATACGCAGTATTTT.

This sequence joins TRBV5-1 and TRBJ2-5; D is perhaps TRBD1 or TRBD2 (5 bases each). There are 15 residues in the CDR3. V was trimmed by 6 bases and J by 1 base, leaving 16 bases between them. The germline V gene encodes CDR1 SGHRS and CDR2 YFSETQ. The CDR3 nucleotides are TGCGCCAGCAACTGGTATGGGACGTCCCAAGAGACCCAGTACTTC. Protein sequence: CASNWYGTSQETQYF.

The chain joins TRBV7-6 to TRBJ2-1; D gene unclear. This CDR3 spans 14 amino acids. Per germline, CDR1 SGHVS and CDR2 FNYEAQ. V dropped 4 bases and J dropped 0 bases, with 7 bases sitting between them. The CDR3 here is CASSSLPSYNEQFF. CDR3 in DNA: TGTGCCAGCAGCTCCCTTCCCTCCTACAATGAGCAGTTCTTC.

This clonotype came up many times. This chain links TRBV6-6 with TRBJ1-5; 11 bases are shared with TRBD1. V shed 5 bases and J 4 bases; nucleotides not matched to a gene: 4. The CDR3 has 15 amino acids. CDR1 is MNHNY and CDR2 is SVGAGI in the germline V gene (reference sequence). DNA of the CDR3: TGTGCCAGCAGTCACGGGACAGGGGGTAATCAGCCCCAGCATTTT. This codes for CASSHGTGGNQPQHF.

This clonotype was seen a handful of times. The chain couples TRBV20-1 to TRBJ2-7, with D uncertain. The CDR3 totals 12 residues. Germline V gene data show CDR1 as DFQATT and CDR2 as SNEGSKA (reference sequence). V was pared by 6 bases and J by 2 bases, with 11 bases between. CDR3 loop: CSAPSEAYEQYF. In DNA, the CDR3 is TGCAGTGCCCCCTCCGAGGCCTACGAGCAGTACTTC.

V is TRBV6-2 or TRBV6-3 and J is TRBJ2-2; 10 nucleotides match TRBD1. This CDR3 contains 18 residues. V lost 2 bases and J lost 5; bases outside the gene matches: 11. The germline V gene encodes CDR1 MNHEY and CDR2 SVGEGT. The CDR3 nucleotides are TGTGCCAGCAGTTACCGGGACAGGGGCCAAAGAAGAACCGGGGAGCTGTTTTTT. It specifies CASSYRDRGQRRTGELFF.

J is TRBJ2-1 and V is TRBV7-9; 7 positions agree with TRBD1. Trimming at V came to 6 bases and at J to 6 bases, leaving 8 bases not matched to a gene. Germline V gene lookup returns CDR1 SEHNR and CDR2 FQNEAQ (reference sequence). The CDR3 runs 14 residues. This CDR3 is CASRGQGVSNEQFF. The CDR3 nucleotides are TGTGCCAGCAGAGGCCAGGGGGTTAGCAATGAGCAGTTCTTC.

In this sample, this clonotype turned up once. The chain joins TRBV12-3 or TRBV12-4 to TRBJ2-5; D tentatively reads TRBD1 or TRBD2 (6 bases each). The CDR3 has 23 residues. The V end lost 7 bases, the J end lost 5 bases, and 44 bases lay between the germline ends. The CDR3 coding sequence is TGTGCCAGCATCACTTTAGGGACACTAGCCCAGCCCCCCAAGGGAGAGTTCAAGGAGACCCAGTACTTC. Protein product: CASITLGTLAQPPKGEFKETQYF.

The CDR3 protein is CSARGTGGFNEQFF. The DNA of the CDR3 is TGCAGTGCCAGGGGGACAGGGGGCTTCAATGAGCAGTTCTTC. The rearrangement uses TRBV20-1 and TRBJ2-1, with TRBD1 identical over 12 bases. The V gene's germline CDR1 is DFQATT and CDR2 SNEGSKA (reference sequence). Germline trimming cut 6 bases from V and 6 bases from J; bases unmatched to any gene: 6. This CDR3 is built from 14 residues.

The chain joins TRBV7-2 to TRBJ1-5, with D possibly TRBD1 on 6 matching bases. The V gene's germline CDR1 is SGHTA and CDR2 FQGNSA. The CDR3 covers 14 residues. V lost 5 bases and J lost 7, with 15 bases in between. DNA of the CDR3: TGTGCCAGCAGCCCTCGGTTAGGGGGGCAGCCCCAGCATTTT. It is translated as CASSPRLGGQPQHF.

CDR3 amino acids: CATSTDARNSPLHF. The CDR3 coding sequence is TGTGCCACCTCGACAGATGCGCGTAATTCACCCCTCCACTTT. The V call is TRBV19, the J call TRBJ1-6, with D maybe TRBD1 (5 bases). Trimming removed 10 bases from V and 6 bases from J, with 16 bases in between. The V gene's germline CDR1 is LNHDA and CDR2 SQIVND (reference sequence). CDR3 length: 14 amino acids.

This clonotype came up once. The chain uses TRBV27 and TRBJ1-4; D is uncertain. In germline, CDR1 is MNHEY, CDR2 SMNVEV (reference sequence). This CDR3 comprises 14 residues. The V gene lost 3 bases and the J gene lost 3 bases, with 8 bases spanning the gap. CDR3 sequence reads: CASSFGSPNEKLFF. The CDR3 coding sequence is TGTGCCAGCAGTTTTGGGTCTCCTAATGAAAAACTGTTTTTT.

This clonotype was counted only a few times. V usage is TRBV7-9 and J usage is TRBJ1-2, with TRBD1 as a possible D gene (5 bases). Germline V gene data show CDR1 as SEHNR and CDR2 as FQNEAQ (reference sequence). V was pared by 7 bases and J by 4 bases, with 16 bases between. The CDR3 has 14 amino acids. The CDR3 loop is CASTRDVNTYGYTF. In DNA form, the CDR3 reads TGTGCCAGCACCCGGGACGTAAATACCTATGGCTACACCTTC.

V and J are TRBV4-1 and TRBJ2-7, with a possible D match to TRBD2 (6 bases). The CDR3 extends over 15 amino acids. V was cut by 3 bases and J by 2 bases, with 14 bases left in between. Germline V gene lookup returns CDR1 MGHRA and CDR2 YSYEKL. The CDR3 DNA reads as TGCGCCAGCAGCCACGGGCGGGGCAAACCCTACGAGCAGTACTTC. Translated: CASSHGRGKPYEQYF.

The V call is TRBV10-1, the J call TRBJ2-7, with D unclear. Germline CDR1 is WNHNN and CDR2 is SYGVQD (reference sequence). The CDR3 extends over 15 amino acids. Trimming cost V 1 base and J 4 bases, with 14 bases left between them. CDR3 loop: CASSEWPGPEYEQYF. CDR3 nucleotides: TGCGCCAGCAGTGAGTGGCCAGGCCCCGAATACGAGCAGTACTTC.

DNA for the CDR3: TGTGCCAGCAGTGACTCGATTCGGAATGAGCAGTTCTTC. This codes for CASSDSIRNEQFF. This rearrangement joins TRBV6-4 to TRBJ2-1; D is undetermined. V lost 0 bases and J 7 bases, leaving 7 bases between the germline ends. Germline V gene sequence: CDR1 MRHNA, CDR2 SNTAGT. The CDR3 covers 13 residues.